Presented here are 17 T cell receptor beta chains from one specimen sequenced in a study of vaccination and CD4 T cells after COVID-19. Treatment reported: approximately 9-day PBMC culture with coronavirus spike peptide pools or control peptides (ViraFEST assay). The unexposed donor gave CD4+ T cells before the COVID-19 pandemic (2011-2018). For these receptors, no antigen is known. Sequencing of the DNA from cultured CD4+ T cells was carried out with the Oncomine TCR Beta short-read assay. DNA came from CD4+ T cells after culture. TCRdb processed the PCR reads anew with MiXCR; each CDR3 protein has one entry. The data contain around 10,000 distinct CDR3 sequences, under 40% of them singletons. Sequences were obtained from CD4+ T cells from blood, cultured in vitro. The source is a human donor in good health.

The CDR3 spells CASSLNPPRAEETQYF. The CDR3 coding sequence is TGTGCCAGCAGCTTAAATCCCCCGAGGGCTGAAGAGACCCAGTACTTC. The chain employs TRBV7-2 and TRBJ2-5; perhaps TRBD2 as D (5 bases). V was clipped by 2 bases and J by 3 bases, with 16 bases between them. CDR1 is SGHTA and CDR2 is FQGNSA in the germline V gene. The CDR3 loop spans 16 amino acids.

The chain uses TRBV6-1 and TRBJ2-2; possible D gene TRBD1, 6 bases. V shed 7 bases and J shed 1 base, with 19 bases lying between them. This CDR3 has 17 residues. Germline V gives CDR1 MNHNS, CDR2 SASEGT. CDR3 coding DNA: TGTGCCAGCACCCGGTCAATACAGGGATTGAACACCGGGGAGCTGTTTTTT. Translating it yields CASTRSIQGLNTGELFF.

The chain carries TRBV5-4 and TRBJ2-7; no clear D gene. The CDR3 spans 14 residues. The germline V gene has CDR1 SGHNT and CDR2 YYREEE (reference sequence). Trimming cost V 4 bases and J 3 bases, with 14 bases left between them. This CDR3 is CASSPQRGSYEQYF. CDR3 nucleotides: TGTGCCAGCAGCCCCCAGCGCGGTAGCTACGAGCAGTACTTC.

This chain connects TRBV20-1 to TRBJ2-2; 8 nucleotides agree with TRBD1. Germline V gives CDR1 DFQATT, CDR2 SNEGSKA (reference sequence). This CDR3 is 15 amino acids long. Trimming took 2 bases from V and 8 from J; bases not matched to a gene: 10. The CDR3 DNA follows: TGCAGTGCTAGACCCGGACAGGGTGTAGCGGGGGAGCTGTTTTTT. Translating it yields CSARPGQGVAGELFF.

This clonotype was seen a few times. The chain uses TRBV28 and TRBJ1-5; 8 bases match TRBD1. Germline V gene data show CDR1 as MDHEN and CDR2 as SYDVKM. The V and J ends lost 4 bases and 7 bases, in that order; junction bases with no gene match: 9. The CDR3 has 15 residues. The CDR3 DNA follows: TGTGCCAGCAGTTCTAGGACAGGGCCGGGGCAGCCCCAGCATTTT. Its translation: CASSSRTGPGQPQHF.

This clonotype was recorded a few times. The rearrangement joins TRBV28 to TRBJ1-3; 9 bases match TRBD1. After removal of 5 bases from V and 7 bases from J, the junction contained 6 bases not matched to a gene. Germline-derived CDR1 and CDR2 are MDHEN and SYDVKM. CDR3 length: 14 amino acids. CDR3 region: CASSPGTGLNTIYF. CDR3 DNA: TGTGCCAGCAGTCCCGGGACAGGGCTCAACACCATATATTTT. The full variable domain, its missing parts supplied by reference TRBV28 and TRBJ1-3, is DVKVTQSSRYLVKRTGEKVFLECVQDMDHENMFWYRQDPGLGLRLIYFSYDVKMKEKGDIPEGYSVSREKKERFSLILESASTNQTSMYLCASSPGTGLNTIYFGEGSWLTVV.

This chain links TRBV6-4 with TRBJ2-1; the match to TRBD2 covers 10 bases. This CDR3 is 16 amino acids long. Unmatched junction bases numbered 5, after V lost 0 bases and J lost 6 bases. Germline-derived CDR1 and CDR2 are MRHNA and SNTAGT. This chain's CDR3 is CASSDSSTSGTNEQFF. DNA of the CDR3: TGTGCCAGCAGTGACTCGTCAACTAGCGGGACCAATGAGCAGTTCTTC.

The rearrangement links TRBV20-1 to TRBJ2-2; D uncertain. The CDR3 is made up of 14 amino acids. The germline V gene encodes CDR1 DFQATT and CDR2 SNEGSKA (reference sequence). The germline V and J ends were trimmed by 2 bases and 3 bases, with 10 bases remaining between them. CDR3 residues: CSARTGAYTGELFF. The CDR3 DNA sequence: TGCAGTGCTAGAACCGGAGCGTACACCGGGGAGCTGTTTTTT.

The chain employs TRBV27 and TRBJ1-5; D unresolved. CDR1 MNHEY and CDR2 SMNVEV come from the germline V gene (reference sequence). Trimming removed 5 bases from V and 4 bases from J, with 12 bases in between. The CDR3 runs to 14 residues. This chain's CDR3 is CASSLTYGNQPQHF. The CDR3 coding sequence is TGTGCCAGCAGTCTTACTTACGGGAATCAGCCCCAGCATTTT.

The rearrangement links TRBV5-5 to TRBJ2-5, with 9 bases aligning to TRBD2. This CDR3 region has 15 residues. Germline V CDR1 and CDR2: SGHKS, YYEKEE (reference sequence). V shed 4 bases and J 5 bases; nucleotides not matched to a gene: 9. CDR3: CASSPTSGTRETQYF. For the CDR3, the DNA is TGTGCCAGCAGCCCGACTAGCGGTACCCGGGAGACCCAGTACTTC.

This clonotype was detected only a few times. The V gene is TRBV27, the J gene TRBJ2-1; D is possibly TRBD1 (5 bases). Trimming took off 3 bases at V and 0 bases at J, with 15 bases between the two ends. This CDR3 region has 17 residues. From germline, CDR1 is MNHEY and CDR2 SMNVEV (reference sequence). As DNA, the CDR3 is TGTGCCAGCAGTTTCAGTCGGACATCGAGCTCCTACAATGAGCAGTTCTTC. Translating it yields CASSFSRTSSSYNEQFF.

In its sample, this clonotype was seen a few times. This rearrangement joins TRBV19 to TRBJ1-5, with a possible D match to TRBD1 (5 bases). Trimming left V 11 bases short and J 0 bases short, with 17 bases between. There are 15 residues in the CDR3. CDR1 and CDR2 (germline): LNHDA, SQIVND (reference sequence). CDR3 sequence: CASGGVGLSNQPQHF. CDR3 DNA sequence: TGTGCCTCAGGAGGGGTAGGTCTTAGCAATCAGCCCCAGCATTTT.

This chain uses TRBV6-1 with TRBJ1-2; 12 nucleotides align to TRBD1. This CDR3 comprises 19 residues. CDR1 MNHNS and CDR2 SASEGT come from the germline V gene. Trimming at V came to 5 bases and at J to 0 bases, leaving 13 bases not matched to a gene. The CDR3 is CASSRRAGTGGRANYGYTF. The CDR3 DNA sequence: TGTGCCAGCAGTCGCCGGGCCGGGACAGGGGGCCGAGCTAACTATGGCTACACCTTC.

As for this clonotype: At one end, the junction sequence differs from germline, possibly due to a read error. V usage is TRBV11-3 and J usage is TRBJ2-1, with D unresolved. In germline, CDR1 is SGHNT, CDR2 YENEEA. This CDR3 has 14 amino acids. The chain's CDR3 is CASSVDLSYNEQFF. Here the CDR3 DNA reads TGTGCCAGCAGCGTAGACCTGTCCTACAATGAGCAGTTCTTC.

Only a few counts were recorded for this clonotype. The V call is TRBV4-1, the J call TRBJ2-2; D may be TRBD1 or TRBD2 (5 bases each). Germline CDR1 is MGHRA and CDR2 is YSYEKL. The CDR3 consists of 15 residues. Trimming removed 3 bases from V and 5 bases from J, with 13 bases in between. The CDR3 spells CASSHGWGRTGELFF. CDR3 DNA sequence: TGCGCCAGCAGCCACGGGTGGGGACGGACCGGGGAGCTGTTTTTT.

The CDR3 sequence: CSVDRDRGEQYF. The CDR3 DNA sequence: TGCAGCGTCGACCGGGACCGGGGCGAGCAGTACTTC. The rearrangement joins TRBV29-1 to TRBJ2-7; D may match TRBD1 or TRBD2 (5 bases each). CDR3 size: 12 residues. V lost 6 bases and J lost 6, with 15 bases in between. The germline gives CDR1 SQVTM, CDR2 ANQGSEA.

The CDR3 DNA sequence: TGTGCCAGCAGTACGTACAGGGGAAATTCACCCCTCCACTTT. Translated, it gives CASSTYRGNSPLHF. The chain joins TRBV12-3 or TRBV12-4 to TRBJ1-6; TRBD1 agrees at 7 bases. This CDR3 has 14 amino acids. The V segment lost 5 bases and the J segment 7 bases; nucleotides outside the gene matches: 5.